The source of this T cell receptor beta chain is a study of blood T cells in healthy people across ages. Then a second PCR, running about 7 to 11 cycles, was carried out with a sample-barcoded 5' primer and a J-beta primer mix. In TCRdb, the 5' RACE reads were re-called with MiXCR into one record per CDR3 protein. The sample includes 1.5 million to 2 million distinct CDR3 sequences, 49% seen only once; the top ten take less than 2.5%. In this sample, this clonotype turned up a few times. V was clipped by 3 bases and J by 0 bases; unmatched bases: 3. Germline V gene data show CDR1 as LGHNA and CDR2 as YSLEER. The CDR3 extends over 15 amino acids.

The chain is built from TRBV4-3 and TRBJ2-7, with 9 nucleotides matching TRBD1. The clonotype was recovered from a woman aged 40 to 50 in good health. Sequenced: blood. The CDR3 nucleotides are TGCGCCAGCAGCCACCGACAGGGGGTCTCCTACGAGCAGTACTTC. Translated: CASSHRQGVSYEQYF.